This T cell receptor beta chain stems from a study of blood T cell repertoires in COVID-19. Trimming pared 0 bases from V and 2 bases from J, leaving 6 bases between. CDR3 length: 14 amino acids. Germline assignment: CDR1 SGHRS and CDR2 YFSETQ. TCRdb keeps only in-frame clones here, not all; method: immunoSEQ multiplex PCR. The sample yields approximately 260,000 clones, 70% to 90% seen once. The source material was peripheral blood. V usage is TRBV5-1 and J usage is TRBJ2-4, with D hard to call. This sequence was found in a woman between 35 and 50 years old who had recovered from COVID-19. The CDR3 nucleotides are TGCGCCAGCAGCTTGGCAGGAACCAAAAACATTCAGTACTTC. Its protein is CASSLAGTKNIQYF.